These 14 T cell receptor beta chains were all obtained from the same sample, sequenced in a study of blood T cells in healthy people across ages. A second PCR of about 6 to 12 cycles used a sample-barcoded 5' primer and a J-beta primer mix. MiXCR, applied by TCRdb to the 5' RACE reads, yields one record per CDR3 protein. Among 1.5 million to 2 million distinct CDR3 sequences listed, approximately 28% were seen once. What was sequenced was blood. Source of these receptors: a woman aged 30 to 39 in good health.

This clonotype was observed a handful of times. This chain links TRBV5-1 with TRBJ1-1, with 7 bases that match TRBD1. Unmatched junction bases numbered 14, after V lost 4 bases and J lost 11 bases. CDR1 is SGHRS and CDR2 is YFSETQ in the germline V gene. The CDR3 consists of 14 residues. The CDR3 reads CASSRTGQSPRAFF. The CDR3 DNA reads TGCGCCAGCAGCCGCACGGGACAGAGCCCACGGGCTTTCTTT.

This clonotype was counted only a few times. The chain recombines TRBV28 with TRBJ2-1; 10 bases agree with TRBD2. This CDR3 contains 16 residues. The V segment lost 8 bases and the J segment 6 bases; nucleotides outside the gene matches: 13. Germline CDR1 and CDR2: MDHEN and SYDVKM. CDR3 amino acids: CASRGQAGGRINEQFF. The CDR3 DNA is TGTGCCAGCCGTGGGCAAGCGGGGGGGCGTATCAATGAGCAGTTCTTC.

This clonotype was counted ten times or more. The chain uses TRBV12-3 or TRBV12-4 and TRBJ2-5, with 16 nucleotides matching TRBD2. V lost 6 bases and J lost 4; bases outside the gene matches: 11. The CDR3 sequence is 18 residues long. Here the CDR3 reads CASSPGTSGRAGGETQYF. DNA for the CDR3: TGTGCCAGCAGCCCCGGGACTAGCGGGAGGGCCGGAGGAGAGACCCAGTACTTC.

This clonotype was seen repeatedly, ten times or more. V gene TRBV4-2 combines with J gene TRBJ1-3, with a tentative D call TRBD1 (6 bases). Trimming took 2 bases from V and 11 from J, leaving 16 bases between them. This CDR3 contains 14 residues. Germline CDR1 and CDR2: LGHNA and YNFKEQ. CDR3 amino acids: CASSQPGQLTPIYF. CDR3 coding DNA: TGTGCCAGCAGCCAACCGGGACAATTAACGCCCATATATTTT.

CDR3 sequence reads: CASGLVGGQAQHF. Here the CDR3 DNA reads TGTGCTAGTGGTTTGGTAGGCGGCCAGGCCCAGCATTTT. The genes are TRBV12-5 and TRBJ1-5; D call uncertain. V was trimmed by 0 bases and J by 11 bases, leaving 11 bases between them. Germline V gene data show CDR1 as LGHNT and CDR2 as FRNRAP. CDR3 size: 13 residues.

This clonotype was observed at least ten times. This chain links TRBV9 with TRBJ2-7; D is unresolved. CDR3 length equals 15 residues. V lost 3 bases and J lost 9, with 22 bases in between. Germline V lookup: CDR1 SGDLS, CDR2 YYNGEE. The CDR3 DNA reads TGTGCCAGCAGCGAGGGCGGTGGTCGCTCGTCAGCGCAGTACTTC. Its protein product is CASSEGGGRSSAQYF.

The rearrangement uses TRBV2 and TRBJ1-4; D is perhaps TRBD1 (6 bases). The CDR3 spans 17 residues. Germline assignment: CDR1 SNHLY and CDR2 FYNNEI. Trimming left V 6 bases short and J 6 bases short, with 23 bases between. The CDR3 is CASSGSPLTGLYEKLFF. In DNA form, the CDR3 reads TGTGCCAGCAGCGGGTCCCCCTTGACAGGACTATATGAAAAACTGTTTTTT.

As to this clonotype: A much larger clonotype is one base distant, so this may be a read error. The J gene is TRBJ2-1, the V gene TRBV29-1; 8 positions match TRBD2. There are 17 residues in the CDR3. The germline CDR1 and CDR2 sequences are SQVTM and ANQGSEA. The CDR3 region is CSVTGISAGGLKNEQCF. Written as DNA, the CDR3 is TGCAGCGTTACAGGGATTTCGGCGGGAGGTTTAAAGAATGAGCAGTGCTTC.

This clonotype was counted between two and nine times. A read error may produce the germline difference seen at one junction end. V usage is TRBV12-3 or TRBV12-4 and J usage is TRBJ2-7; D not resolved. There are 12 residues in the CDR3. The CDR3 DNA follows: TGTGCCGGCAGTACAGCAGCATACGAGCAGTACTTC. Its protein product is CAGSTAAYEQYF.

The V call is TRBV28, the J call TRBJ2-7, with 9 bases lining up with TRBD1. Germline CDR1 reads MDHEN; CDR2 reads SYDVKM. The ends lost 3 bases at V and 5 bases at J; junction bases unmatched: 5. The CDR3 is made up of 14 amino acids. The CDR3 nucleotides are TGTGCCAGCAGTTTCGGACAGGGGAGTCACGAGCAGTACTTC. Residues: CASSFGQGSHEQYF.

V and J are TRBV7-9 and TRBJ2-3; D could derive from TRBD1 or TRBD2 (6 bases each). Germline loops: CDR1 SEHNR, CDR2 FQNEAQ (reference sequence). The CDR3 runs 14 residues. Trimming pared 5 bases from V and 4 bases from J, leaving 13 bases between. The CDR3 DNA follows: TGTGCCAGCAGCAGCCTTAGGGGGGCAGATACGCAGTATTTT. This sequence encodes CASSSLRGADTQYF.

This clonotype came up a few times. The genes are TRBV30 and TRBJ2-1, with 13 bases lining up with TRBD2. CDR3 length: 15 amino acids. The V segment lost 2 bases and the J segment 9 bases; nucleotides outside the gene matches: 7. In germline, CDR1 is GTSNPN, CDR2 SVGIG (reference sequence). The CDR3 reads CAWSPRTSGSAEQFF. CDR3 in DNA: TGTGCCTGGAGTCCTCGGACTAGCGGGAGCGCTGAGCAGTTCTTC.

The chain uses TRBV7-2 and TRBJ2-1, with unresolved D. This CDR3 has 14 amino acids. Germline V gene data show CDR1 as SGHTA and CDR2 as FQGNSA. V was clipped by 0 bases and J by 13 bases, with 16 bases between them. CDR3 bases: TGTGCCAGCAGCTTAGCCGGAGACGGCGAGACCCAGTTCTTC. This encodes CASSLAGDGETQFF.

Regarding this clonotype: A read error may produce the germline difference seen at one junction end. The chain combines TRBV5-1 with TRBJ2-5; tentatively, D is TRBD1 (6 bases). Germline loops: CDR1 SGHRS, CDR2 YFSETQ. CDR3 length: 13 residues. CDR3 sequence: CAGSVQGEETQYF. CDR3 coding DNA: TGCGCCGGCAGCGTACAGGGAGAAGAGACCCAGTACTTC.